These 12 T cell receptor beta chains share one sample of origin, sequenced in a study of long-term antiretroviral therapy in people with HIV. The immunoSEQ assay was v3.0, run at survey level. Method: immunoSEQ multiplex PCR; TCRdb's copy keeps in-frame clones and lacks some. Found here are roughly 30,000 clones, roughly 80% of them singletons; the top ten hold roughly 7.3%. The source material was unsorted PBMCs, sampled 0.3 years after starting antiretroviral therapy. These receptors were taken from a man aged 40-49 years with HIV.

The rearrangement joins TRBV4-1 to TRBJ2-2, with TRBD1 matching 9 bases. V lost 3 bases, J lost 3 bases, and 5 bases stayed unmatched. This CDR3 region has 16 residues. Per the germline V gene, CDR1 is MGHRA and CDR2 is YSYEKL. In DNA, the CDR3 is TGCGCCAGCAGCCACCCGACAGGGGGGTACACCGGGGAGCTGTTTTTT. Its translation: CASSHPTGGYTGELFF.

The V and J genes are TRBV14 and TRBJ2-1; tentatively, D is TRBD2 (6 bases). Germline CDR1 SGHDN, CDR2 FVKESK. V was shortened by 3 bases and J by 6 bases, with 18 bases between the two germline ends. The CDR3 has 16 amino acids. CDR3 in DNA: TGTGCCAGCAGCCATTACGGACTACTAGCCCCCAATGAGCAGTTCTTC. Translating it yields CASSHYGLLAPNEQFF.

This clone was seen only once. This sequence joins TRBV7-9 and TRBJ2-6; D unclear. This CDR3 comprises 15 residues. Per germline, CDR1 SEHNR and CDR2 FQNEAQ (reference sequence). V dropped 5 bases and J dropped 1 base, with 9 bases sitting between them. The CDR3 loop reads CASSLRKSGANVLTF. The CDR3 DNA follows: TGTGCCAGCAGCCTTAGGAAGTCTGGGGCCAACGTCCTGACTTTC.

V gene TRBV18 combines with J gene TRBJ2-5; D gene unclear. Germline values: CDR1 KGHSH, CDR2 LQKENI. The length of the CDR3 is 14 residues. V lost 2 bases, J lost 1 base, and 8 bases lay in between. CDR3 coding DNA: TGTGCCAGCTCACCAAAACAGCTCCAAGAGACCCAGTACTTC. Encoded protein: CASSPKQLQETQYF. The complete variable domain, with remaining parts taken from reference TRBV18 and TRBJ2-5, reads NAGVMQNPRHLVRRRGQEARLRCSPMKGHSHVYWYRQLPEEGLKFMVYLQKENIIDESGMPKERFSAEFPKEGPSILRIQQVVRGDSAAYFCASSPKQLQETQYFGPGTRLLVL.

This clone was seen more than once but under ten times. The chain recombines TRBV28 with TRBJ2-7; D not certain. The CDR3 totals 13 residues. From germline, CDR1 is MDHEN and CDR2 SYDVKM. The V end lost 5 bases, the J end lost 2 bases, and 10 bases lay between the germline ends. The CDR3, as DNA: TGTGCCAGCAGTCCCGACAATACCTACGAGCAGTACTTC. Translated, it gives CASSPDNTYEQYF.

J is TRBJ2-3 and V is TRBV7-9; 7 nucleotides agree with TRBD1. V was pared by 5 bases and J by 2 bases, with 7 bases of the junction left unmatched. The V gene's germline CDR1 is SEHNR and CDR2 FQNEAQ (reference sequence). The CDR3 is made up of 15 amino acids. The CDR3 sequence: CASSLGTVSTDTQYF. CDR3 DNA: TGTGCCAGCAGCCTTGGGACAGTATCCACAGATACGCAGTATTTT.

The sample holds a few counts of this clone. The chain is built from TRBV7-3 and TRBJ1-2, with 7 bases fitting TRBD1. CDR3 length: 15 amino acids. Germline V lookup: CDR1 SGHTA, CDR2 FQGTGA. The V gene end was trimmed by 2 bases and the J gene end by 2 bases; junction bases not matched to a gene: 5. CDR3 sequence (DNA): TGTGCCAGCAGCTTAGAGGGACAGACCAACTATGGCTACACCTTC. Amino acid sequence: CASSLEGQTNYGYTF.

The V and J genes are TRBV9 and TRBJ2-3; either TRBD1 or TRBD2 may supply D (6 bases each). CDR1 is SGDLS and CDR2 is YYNGEE in the germline V gene. Deletions cut 5 bases from V and 5 bases from J, with 18 bases between. This CDR3 region has 15 residues. CDR3 DNA: TGTGCCAGCAGTCAGTATGGGGGGCCTAGAGATACGCAGTATTTT. It is translated as CASSQYGGPRDTQYF.

The chain joins TRBV20-1 to TRBJ2-1; the D is unclear. Per germline, CDR1 DFQATT and CDR2 SNEGSKA (reference sequence). V was pared by 3 bases and J by 8 bases, with 2 bases between. There are 9 residues in the CDR3. The CDR3 here is CSASYEQFF. In DNA, the CDR3 is TGCAGTGCTAGTTATGAGCAGTTCTTC.

This chain uses TRBV6-6 with TRBJ2-1, with 8 bases matching TRBD2. Trimming removed 2 bases from V and 5 bases from J; junction bases left unmatched: 5. Germline assignment: CDR1 MNHNY and CDR2 SVGAGI (reference sequence). The CDR3 totals 15 residues. CDR3: CASSYIRGGDNEQFF. DNA for the CDR3: TGTGCCAGCAGTTACATCCGGGGGGGGGACAATGAGCAGTTCTTC.

J is TRBJ2-4 and V is TRBV7-3; perhaps TRBD2 as D (5 bases). V dropped 6 bases and J dropped 9 bases, with 21 bases sitting between them. This CDR3 is 15 amino acids long. The V gene's germline CDR1 is SGHTA and CDR2 FQGTGA. The CDR3 nucleotides read TGTGCCAGCAGTCCAGACGGATCAGCGGCGGGCATTCAGTACTTC. It translates to CASSPDGSAAGIQYF. Full variable domain (missing parts from reference TRBV7-3 and TRBJ2-4): GAGVSQTPSNKVTEKGKYVELRCDPISGHTALYWYRQSLGQGPEFLIYFQGTGAADDSGLPNDRFFAVRPEGSVSTLKIQRTERGDSAVYLCASSPDGSAAGIQYFGAGTRLSVL.

The V and J genes are TRBV28 and TRBJ2-7; possible D gene TRBD2, 6 bases. CDR3 length: 14 amino acids. V was pared by 5 bases and J by 3 bases, with 14 bases between. Germline-derived CDR1 and CDR2 are MDHEN and SYDVKM. The CDR3 reads CASSPETSIYEQYF. The CDR3 DNA reads as TGTGCCAGCAGTCCGGAGACTAGTATCTACGAGCAGTACTTC.